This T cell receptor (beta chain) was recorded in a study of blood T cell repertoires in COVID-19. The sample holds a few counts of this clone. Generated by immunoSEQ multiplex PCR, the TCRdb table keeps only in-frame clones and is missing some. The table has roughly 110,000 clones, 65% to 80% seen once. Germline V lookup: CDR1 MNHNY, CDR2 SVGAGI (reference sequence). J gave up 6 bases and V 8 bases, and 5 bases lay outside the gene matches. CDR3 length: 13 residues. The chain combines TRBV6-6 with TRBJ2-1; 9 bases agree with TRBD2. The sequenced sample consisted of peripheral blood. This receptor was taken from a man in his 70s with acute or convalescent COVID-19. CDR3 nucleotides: TGTGCCAGCGCAGCGGGGGGCGGCAATGAGCAGTTCTTC. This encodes CASAAGGGNEQFF.